Below, 17 T cell receptor beta chains from the same sample are listed, as sequenced in a study of human T cells and chemical hapten exposure. Sample time point: pre-sensitization, week 0. As to treatment: therapeutic diphenylcyclopropenone sensitization with weekly scalp DPC. MiXCR, run by TCRdb on the RACE reads, gives a single entry per CDR3 protein. The profile shows 150,000 to 200,000 distinct CDR3 sequences, around 30% of them singletons. The input for sequencing was whole blood, taken in connection with sensitization to the hapten diphenylcyclopropenone (DPC). All receptors come from a woman aged 25 to 45 with alopecia areata. Some clones in this sample may be carry-over from other donors' samples.

This clonotype was found a few times. J is TRBJ1-6 and V is TRBV5-1, with D possibly being TRBD1 (5 bases). The V gene's germline CDR1 is SGHRS and CDR2 YFSETQ. This CDR3 is 17 amino acids long. V dropped 4 bases and J dropped 7 bases, with 21 bases sitting between them. CDR3 sequence: CASSPMGTTPGNSPLHF. The CDR3 bases are TGCGCCAGCAGCCCGATGGGGACCACCCCGGGAAATTCACCCCTCCACTTT.

The chain is built from TRBV20-1 and TRBJ2-7; perhaps TRBD2 as D (5 bases). Germline V CDR1 and CDR2: DFQATT, SNEGSKA (reference sequence). This CDR3 spans 14 amino acids. V lost 1 base, J lost 3 bases, and 13 bases lay in between. CDR3: CSARVGTGNYEQYF. DNA of the CDR3: TGCAGTGCTAGAGTAGGTACGGGGAACTACGAGCAGTACTTC.

This clonotype has more than one count but fewer than ten. The J gene is TRBJ2-3, the V gene TRBV29-1; 7 bases are shared with TRBD2. CDR3 length: 18 residues. J was trimmed by 2 bases and V by 6 bases; bases with no gene match: 20. CDR1 is SQVTM, CDR2 ANQGSEA, per germline. The CDR3 sequence is CSVPSIHLAVGTTDTQYF. The CDR3 nucleotides read TGCAGCGTCCCGAGTATCCATCTAGCGGTAGGGACCACAGATACGCAGTATTTT.

This chain links TRBV19 with TRBJ2-7; no clear D. This CDR3 comprises 15 residues. The germline CDR1 and CDR2 sequences are LNHDA and SQIVND (reference sequence). The ends were cut back, 4 bases at V and 4 bases at J, with 17 bases in the middle. The CDR3 bases are TGTGCCAGTAGTACAGAGGCTGGTCCAACATACGAGCAGTACTTC. This gives the protein CASSTEAGPTYEQYF. The variable domain in full, completed from reference TRBV19 and TRBJ2-7, reads DGGITQSPKYLFRKEGQNVTLSCEQNLNHDAMYWYRQDPGQGLRLIYYSQIVNDFQKGDIAEGYSVSREKKESFPLTVTSAQKNPTAFYLCASSTEAGPTYEQYFGPGTRLTVT.

The sample holds a few counts of this clonotype. This chain links TRBV28 with TRBJ2-5, with D perhaps matching TRBD1 (6 bases). The CDR3 runs to 14 residues. CDR1 is MDHEN and CDR2 is SYDVKM in the germline V gene. V gave up 3 bases and J gave up 0 bases, with 8 bases separating them. The CDR3 DNA follows: TGTGCCAGCAGTTTCGGACAGTACCAAGAGACCCAGTACTTC. Its protein is CASSFGQYQETQYF.

This clonotype was counted a few times. This chain joins TRBV29-1 and TRBJ2-3; TRBD1 might be the D (5 bases). Germline V gene data show CDR1 as SQVTM and CDR2 as ANQGSEA. CDR3 length equals 12 residues. V gave up 7 bases and J gave up 3 bases, with 11 bases separating them. As DNA, the CDR3 is TGCAGCGCTGCGCCAGGGACAGATACGCAGTATTTT. It codes for CSAAPGTDTQYF.

The V and J genes are TRBV27 and TRBJ2-7; D is uncertain. This CDR3 has 15 residues. Germline-derived CDR1 and CDR2 are MNHEY and SMNVEV (reference sequence). V was cut by 6 bases and J by 2 bases, with 17 bases left in between. The CDR3 spells CASSLGRATAYEQYF. The CDR3 bases are TGTGCCAGCAGCTTAGGCCGTGCTACCGCCTACGAGCAGTACTTC.

This clonotype was counted once. The rearrangement uses TRBV28 and TRBJ1-5; 8 nucleotides line up with TRBD1. J was trimmed by 6 bases and V by 5 bases; bases with no gene match: 12. Germline CDR1 and CDR2: MDHEN and SYDVKM. This CDR3 comprises 16 residues. The CDR3 DNA reads TGTGCCAGCAGTCCGTGGCAGGGGGCAGGTATTCAGCCCCAGCATTTT. Amino acid sequence: CASSPWQGAGIQPQHF.

This clonotype occurred a few times. This chain connects TRBV3-1 to TRBJ1-3; D remains ambiguous. With 1 base removed from V and 4 bases from J, the gap between germline ends came to 11 bases. Per germline, CDR1 LGHDT and CDR2 YNNKEL (reference sequence). The CDR3 is made up of 15 amino acids. The CDR3 DNA reads as TGTGCCAGCAGCCAAGCAGATGTAAGAGGAAACACCATATATTTT. It encodes CASSQADVRGNTIYF.

Worth noting for this clonotype: Mismatch with germline at one junction end may stem from a read error. The gene calls are TRBV12-3 or TRBV12-4 and TRBJ2-3; 10 bases agree with TRBD2. This CDR3 region has 15 residues. This chain's CDR3 is CASSLAGGPTDTQYF. CDR3 DNA: TGTGCCAGCAGCTTAGCGGGGGGACCCACAGATACGCAGTATTTT.

In this sample, this clonotype turned up a few times. This chain connects TRBV7-2 to TRBJ2-3; 7 bases agree with TRBD1. Germline CDR1 reads SGHTA; CDR2 reads FQGNSA. The CDR3 runs 14 residues. After removal of 4 bases from V and 3 bases from J, the junction contained 4 bases not matched to a gene. As DNA, the CDR3 is TGTGCCAGCAGCTCACCGACAGGGACAGATACGCAGTATTTT. It codes for CASSSPTGTDTQYF.

This chain connects TRBV6-2 or TRBV6-3 to TRBJ2-7; 9 bases map to TRBD1. The junction had 8 bases not matched to a gene; V was cut back by 3 bases and J by 5 bases. The CDR3 is 15 amino acids. Germline CDR1 and CDR2: MNHEY and SVGEGT. Here the CDR3 DNA reads TGTGCCAGCAGTTATGGACAGGGGACGCATAACGAGCAGTACTTC. Translating it yields CASSYGQGTHNEQYF.

This clonotype has a handful of counts. The rearrangement joins TRBV2 to TRBJ2-3; 9 bases line up with TRBD2. The CDR3 has 13 residues. From germline, CDR1 is SNHLY and CDR2 FYNNEI. With 10 bases clipped from V and 6 bases from J, the junction kept 8 bases outside the gene matches. The CDR3 protein is CATEAGGVDTQYF. In nucleotides, the CDR3 is TGTGCCACCGAAGCGGGGGGAGTGGATACGCAGTATTTT.

The chain uses TRBV4-1 and TRBJ1-4; D is unclear. From germline, CDR1 is MGHRA and CDR2 YSYEKL. V shed 0 bases and J shed 7 bases, with 12 bases lying between them. The CDR3 spans 15 residues. Here the CDR3 reads CASSQDSTRAEKLFF. As DNA, the CDR3 is TGCGCCAGCAGCCAAGATAGTACCCGGGCTGAAAAACTGTTTTTT.

V usage is TRBV28 and J usage is TRBJ2-1; TRBD1 matches 8 bases. The V segment lost 5 bases and the J segment 12 bases; nucleotides outside the gene matches: 18. The germline V gene has CDR1 MDHEN and CDR2 SYDVKM. The CDR3 is made up of 16 amino acids. The CDR3 sequence: CASSLTGTGRTEVQFF. The CDR3 coding sequence is TGTGCCAGCAGTCTGACCGGGACAGGTAGGACTGAGGTGCAGTTCTTC.

The chain links TRBV24-1 to TRBJ2-2; TRBD2 is a possible D gene (5 bases). The length of the CDR3 is 12 residues. The germline gives CDR1 KGHDR, CDR2 SFDVKD. Trimming removed 8 bases at V and 4 bases at J, with 7 bases between. CDR3 bases: TGTGCCACCAAGGCGGGCACCGGGGAGCTGTTTTTT. It is translated as CATKAGTGELFF.

This clonotype was seen more than once but under ten times. CDR3: CASSLIFVGDRGGEQYF. The DNA for the CDR3 is TGTGCCAGCAGTTTAATCTTCGTCGGAGACAGGGGTGGGGAGCAGTACTTC. The V call is TRBV28, the J call TRBJ2-7; TRBD1 matches at 8 bases. CDR1 is MDHEN and CDR2 is SYDVKM in the germline V gene. This CDR3 region has 17 residues. V dropped 2 bases and J dropped 7; count of bases not matched to a gene: 16.